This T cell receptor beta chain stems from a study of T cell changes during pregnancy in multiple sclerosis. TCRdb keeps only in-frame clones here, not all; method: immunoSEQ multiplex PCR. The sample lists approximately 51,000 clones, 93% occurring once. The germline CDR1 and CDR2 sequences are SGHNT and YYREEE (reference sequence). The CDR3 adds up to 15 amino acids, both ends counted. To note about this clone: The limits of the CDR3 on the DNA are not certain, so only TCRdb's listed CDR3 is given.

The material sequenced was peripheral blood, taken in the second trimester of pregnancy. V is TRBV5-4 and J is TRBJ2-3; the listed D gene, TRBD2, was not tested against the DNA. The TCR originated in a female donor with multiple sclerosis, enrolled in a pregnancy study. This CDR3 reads CASSGGTVLGDTQYF.